This T cell receptor (beta chain) was captured in a study of T cells after yellow fever vaccination. This clonotype was seen more than once but under ten times. CDR1 is ENHRY, CDR2 SYGVKD, per germline. The trim removed 3 bases at V and 1 base at J, leaving 7 bases unmatched. The CDR3 runs 17 residues. Using its own MiXCR run on the 5' RACE reads, TCRdb lists one record per CDR3 protein. The sample yields a few hundred thousand distinct CDR3 sequences, 6.8% seen once. The clonotype originates from a man younger than 30 who received the YFV17D yellow fever vaccine. The V gene is TRBV10-3, the J gene TRBJ2-3; TRBD2 matches at 10 bases. The sample was PBMCs, taken about 49 days after the first yellow fever vaccination. As DNA, the CDR3 is TGTGCCATCAGTGACGTTACCGGGACTAGCGGCACAGATACGCAGTATTTT. This codes for CAISDVTGTSGTDTQYF.